This T cell receptor beta chain is from a study of beta chain features in type 1 diabetes. Overall study context: Summed over all samples, the examined sorted cells came to 95 million to 130 million.

General study points: For Type 1 diabetes patients, all four CD4+ subsets carried TCRB CDR3s that were moderately but significantly shorter. In these data, an HLA type influence on TCRB rearrangement remained unresolved. Shorter templates might be favored by PCR, and equally so in patients and in controls.

Germline CDR1 SEHNR, CDR2 FQNEAQ (reference sequence). Losses at the gene ends were 4 bases for V and 4 bases for J; bases not matched to a gene: 8. The CDR3 sequence is 15 residues long. Isolated RNA was reverse transcribed in full, so expressed TCRB transcripts were sequenced. Profiled with immunoSEQ multiplex PCR; TCRdb holds only in-frame clones, not every one. The data contain about 700,000 clones, around an eighth of them seen just once; the ten biggest clones take up approximately 0.022%. A remark on this clone: Its antigen is not known.

The chain is built from TRBV7-9 and TRBJ2-3; 7 nucleotides align to TRBD2. Sequencing was performed on naive CD4+ T cells from blood. This sequence was found in a man younger than 35 with type 1 diabetes. Here the CDR3 DNA reads TGTGCCAGCAGCTCCGGGACTAAAGGAGCAGATACGCAGTATTTT. Translation gives CASSSGTKGADTQYF.